Below are 28 T cell receptor beta chains sequenced from a single sample in a study of blood T cell repertoires in COVID-19. Sequenced by immunoSEQ multiplex PCR; TCRdb stores in-frame clones only, minus some. The sample shows some 700,000 clones, about nine tenths of them seen only once. The sequenced sample was peripheral blood. Receptor source: a woman aged 18 to 35 with acute or convalescent COVID-19.

The chain joins TRBV7-9 to TRBJ1-1; D may be TRBD1 (5 bases). CDR3 length: 13 residues. Trimming removed 5 bases at V and 12 bases at J, with 19 bases between. Germline CDR1 and CDR2: SEHNR and FQNEAQ (reference sequence). The CDR3 protein is CASSQKLGGRTFF. The CDR3 nucleotides read TGTGCCAGCAGCCAAAAATTGGGGGGGAGAACTTTCTTT.

V usage is TRBV4-1 and J usage is TRBJ1-2; TRBD1 agrees at 11 bases. V lost 0 bases to trimming and J lost 4 bases; unmatched junction nucleotides: 7. Per the germline V gene, CDR1 is MGHRA and CDR2 is YSYEKL. The CDR3 spans 17 residues. CDR3 nucleotides: TGCGCCAGCAGCCAAGAACCGGGACAGGGGGACCTCTATGGCTACACCTTC. It specifies CASSQEPGQGDLYGYTF.

The chain joins TRBV5-1 to TRBJ2-2; maybe TRBD1 (5 bases). The CDR3 runs to 15 residues. Germline loops: CDR1 SGHRS, CDR2 YFSETQ. The V and J ends lost 0 bases and 0 bases respectively, with 6 bases between them. CDR3 in amino acids: CASSLGQPNTGELFF. In DNA, the CDR3 is TGCGCCAGCAGCTTGGGACAGCCGAACACCGGGGAGCTGTTTTTT.

The chain links TRBV18 to TRBJ1-2; D is ambiguous. The V end lost 2 bases, the J end lost 2 bases, and 12 bases lay between the germline ends. The CDR3 length is 15 residues. Germline loops: CDR1 KGHSH, CDR2 LQKENI. CDR3 DNA: TGTGCCAGCTCACCAGATATGGCTTCGAACTATGGCTACACCTTC. It codes for CASSPDMASNYGYTF.

This clone has just one count. V usage is TRBV6-5 and J usage is TRBJ2-7; D may be TRBD2 (6 bases). CDR3 size: 12 residues. Trimming took 11 bases from V and 5 from J, leaving 16 bases between them. From germline, CDR1 is MNHEY and CDR2 SVGAGI. The CDR3 nucleotides are TGTGCCTGTGCCTTGGAGGGCAACGAGCAGTACTTC. Translation: CACALEGNEQYF.

The chain couples TRBV29-1 to TRBJ1-1; D may be TRBD1 (5 bases). This CDR3 has 13 amino acids. CDR1 and CDR2 (germline): SQVTM, ANQGSEA. Trimming removed 6 bases from V and 1 base from J, with 12 bases in between. Here the CDR3 reads CSVQGGRNTEAFF. The CDR3 DNA is TGCAGCGTCCAGGGAGGCAGGAACACTGAAGCTTTCTTT.

V and J are TRBV19 and TRBJ2-3; D is possibly TRBD2 (6 bases). The germline gives CDR1 LNHDA, CDR2 SQIVND (reference sequence). The CDR3 totals 15 residues. V shed 7 bases and J shed 3 bases, with 17 bases lying between them. CDR3 amino acids: CASKQSPGGTDTQYF. CDR3 nucleotide sequence: TGTGCCAGTAAGCAGAGTCCAGGAGGGACAGATACGCAGTATTTT.

The chain joins TRBV6-5 to TRBJ1-1; TRBD1 matches at 10 bases. The CDR3 totals 15 residues. CDR1 MNHEY and CDR2 SVGAGI come from the germline V gene. Trimming cost V 8 bases and J 4 bases; bases outside gene matches: 10. The DNA for the CDR3 is TGTGCCAGCGGCCGTCGGACAGGGGGAGGCACTGAAGCTTTCTTT. This gives the protein CASGRRTGGGTEAFF.

In the case of this clone: The sample holds other DNA sequences that translate to the same CDR3. This chain uses TRBV9 with TRBJ1-5; no clear D. With 4 bases removed from V and 7 bases from J, the gap between germline ends came to 9 bases. CDR3 length: 12 residues. The germline V gene encodes CDR1 SGDLS and CDR2 YYNGEE. The CDR3 protein is CASSSPGQPQHF. DNA of the CDR3: TGTGCCAGCAGCTCGCCGGGGCAGCCCCAGCATTTT.

DNA for the CDR3: TGTGCCAGCAGCTTAGAGGTGGACTCGAGGGATACGCAGTATTTT. This encodes CASSLEVDSRDTQYF. The chain is built from TRBV7-9 and TRBJ2-3; the D gene is possibly TRBD2 (5 bases). This CDR3 comprises 15 residues. The V end lost 1 base, the J end lost 6 bases, and 14 bases lay between the germline ends. Germline loops: CDR1 SEHNR, CDR2 FQNEAQ (reference sequence).

V gene TRBV5-1 combines with J gene TRBJ2-6, with D hard to call. CDR1 SGHRS and CDR2 YFSETQ come from the germline V gene. The CDR3 extends over 11 amino acids. V lost 3 bases, J lost 19 bases, and 14 bases lay in between. CDR3 bases: TGCGCCAGCAGCTCCGGTCACCTTTTAACTTTC. Translation: CASSSGHLLTF.

This rearrangement joins TRBV5-1 to TRBJ2-7; TRBD1 agrees at 7 bases. The V and J ends lost 4 bases and 2 bases, in that order; junction bases with no gene match: 6. Germline assignment: CDR1 SGHRS and CDR2 YFSETQ. The CDR3 has 14 residues. The CDR3 reads CASSDLGQAYEQYF. The CDR3 DNA reads TGCGCCAGCAGCGACCTCGGACAGGCCTACGAGCAGTACTTC.

The genes are TRBV27 and TRBJ2-5; D not certain. CDR1 is MNHEY, CDR2 SMNVEV, per germline (reference sequence). The length of the CDR3 is 13 residues. Trimming took off 1 base at V and 5 bases at J, with 8 bases between the two ends. CDR3 nucleotide sequence: TGTGCCAGCAGTTTATACAAGTTTGAGACCCAGTACTTC. Translated, it gives CASSLYKFETQYF.

This chain uses TRBV7-9 with TRBJ1-1, with unresolved D. CDR1 SEHNR and CDR2 FQNEAQ come from the germline V gene (reference sequence). Trimming stripped 2 bases from V and 0 bases from J, with 13 bases between. This CDR3 has 16 residues. The CDR3 nucleotides are TGTGCCAGCAGCTTAAGAACACCGAGGATGAACACTGAAGCTTTCTTT. Encoded protein: CASSLRTPRMNTEAFF.

The chain joins TRBV9 to TRBJ2-5; 8 bases map to TRBD2. The CDR3 runs to 15 residues. Per germline, CDR1 SGDLS and CDR2 YYNGEE. Trimming cost V 4 bases and J 2 bases; bases outside gene matches: 7. The CDR3 loop is CASSSGGGLQETQYF. The DNA of the CDR3 is TGTGCCAGCAGCTCCGGCGGGGGGCTTCAAGAGACCCAGTACTTC.

The chain joins TRBV30 to TRBJ2-2, with no clear D. V was shortened by 0 bases and J by 6 bases, with 8 bases between the two germline ends. From germline, CDR1 is GTSNPN and CDR2 SVGIG (reference sequence). The CDR3 runs to 13 residues. CDR3 in DNA: TGTGCCTGGAGTGTAGAGGTAGCCGGGGAGCTGTTTTTT. Its translation: CAWSVEVAGELFF.

The chain has TRBV4-2 and TRBJ2-3, with a tentative D call TRBD2 (5 bases). This CDR3 region has 15 residues. V was clipped by 1 base and J by 2 bases, with 10 bases between them. Germline V gene sequence: CDR1 LGHNA, CDR2 YNFKEQ. The CDR3 nucleotides read TGTGCCAGCAGCCAAGGAACTAGAATCACAGATACGCAGTATTTT. This sequence encodes CASSQGTRITDTQYF.

This clone has a handful of counts. The chain uses TRBV5-1 and TRBJ2-7, with TRBD2 matching over 8 bases. Germline-derived CDR1 and CDR2 are SGHRS and YFSETQ. V lost 4 bases and J lost 5; bases outside the gene matches: 2. The CDR3 loop spans 12 amino acids. CDR3 nucleotide sequence: TGCGCCAGCAGCCCCGGGGGGGACGAGCAGTACTTC. It codes for CASSPGGDEQYF.

In nucleotides, the CDR3 is TGCGCCAGCAGCCGGCTGGGACAGAGCTATGGCTACACCTTC. This encodes CASSRLGQSYGYTF. V gene TRBV5-1 combines with J gene TRBJ1-2, with TRBD1 matching 7 bases. Germline assignment: CDR1 SGHRS and CDR2 YFSETQ. Trimming removed 4 bases from V and 4 bases from J; junction bases left unmatched: 7. The CDR3 length is 14 residues.

This rearrangement joins TRBV6-1 to TRBJ2-7; possibly TRBD1 for D (5 bases). The ends were cut back, 1 base at V and 6 bases at J, with 16 bases in the middle. The CDR3 loop spans 15 amino acids. The germline V gene has CDR1 MNHNS and CDR2 SASEGT. CDR3 sequence: CASSEVQGGVIEQYF. The CDR3 DNA reads as TGTGCCAGCAGTGAAGTTCAGGGTGGGGTCATCGAGCAGTACTTC.

This clone was counted a single time. V gene TRBV5-1 combines with J gene TRBJ2-2; 8 bases align to TRBD1. V trimming: 4 bases; J trimming: 2 bases; junction bases outside the gene matches: 7. This CDR3 has 16 amino acids. Germline CDR1 reads SGHRS; CDR2 reads YFSETQ. The CDR3 sequence: CASSVSGTGNTGELFF. CDR3 DNA sequence: TGCGCCAGCAGCGTCAGTGGGACAGGTAACACCGGGGAGCTGTTTTTT.

This chain uses TRBV24-1 with TRBJ1-1; 7 nucleotides line up with TRBD1. CDR1 and CDR2 from the germline V gene are KGHDR and SFDVKD. This CDR3 spans 17 amino acids. V was clipped by 5 bases and J by 3 bases; unmatched bases: 14. The CDR3 bases are TGTGCCACCAGTGGACCGACAGGGAGTGGTCGTGACACTGAAGCTTTCTTT. Translated: CATSGPTGSGRDTEAFF.

The rearrangement uses TRBV5-5 and TRBJ2-7, with D perhaps matching TRBD2 (5 bases). Looked up from germline, CDR1 is SGHKS and CDR2 is YYEKEE (reference sequence). The CDR3 runs 14 residues. With 3 bases removed from V and 3 bases from J, the gap between germline ends came to 13 bases. In nucleotides, the CDR3 is TGTGCCAGCAGCTCGGAGGATACATTCTACGAGCAGTACTTC. Its protein product is CASSSEDTFYEQYF.

The gene calls are TRBV11-2 and TRBJ1-2; D is unresolved. Germline V gene sequence: CDR1 SGHAT, CDR2 FQNNGV. This CDR3 spans 14 amino acids. With 1 base removed from V and 3 bases from J, the gap between germline ends came to 9 bases. The CDR3 is CASSLGTGDYGYTF. CDR3 sequence (DNA): TGTGCCAGCAGCTTAGGTACGGGTGACTATGGCTACACCTTC.

This rearrangement joins TRBV6-6 to TRBJ1-6, with D uncertain. The CDR3 loop spans 16 amino acids. Germline CDR1 and CDR2: MNHNY and SVGAGI (reference sequence). The V and J ends lost 0 bases and 1 base respectively, with 7 bases between them. The DNA of the CDR3 is TGTGCCAGCAGTTACTCTGCCGGGTCCTATAATTCACCCCTCCACTTT. It specifies CASSYSAGSYNSPLHF.

The chain couples TRBV7-2 to TRBJ1-6; maybe TRBD1 (6 bases). Trimming removed 1 base at V and 7 bases at J, with 14 bases between. Germline V gives CDR1 SGHTA, CDR2 FQGNSA. CDR3 length: 16 amino acids. CDR3 residues: CASSLEAQGSNSPLHF. The CDR3 DNA reads as TGTGCCAGCAGCTTAGAGGCACAGGGTTCGAATTCACCCCTCCACTTT.

This chain joins TRBV4-1 and TRBJ1-4; D remains ambiguous. Germline V gene data show CDR1 as MGHRA and CDR2 as YSYEKL. V dropped 2 bases and J dropped 0 bases, with 10 bases sitting between them. The CDR3 has 16 residues. The chain's CDR3 is CASSQLSSATNEKLFF. DNA for the CDR3: TGCGCCAGCAGCCAATTGTCCTCTGCAACTAATGAAAAACTGTTTTTT.

This chain joins TRBV30 and TRBJ1-3; 7 nucleotides agree with TRBD1. This CDR3 is 12 amino acids long. With V trimmed by 3 bases and J by 8 bases, 4 bases remained unmatched. Germline CDR1 reads GTSNPN; CDR2 reads SVGIG (reference sequence). CDR3 coding DNA: TGTGCCTGGAGACAGGGGACGGACACCATATATTTT. Translation: CAWRQGTDTIYF.